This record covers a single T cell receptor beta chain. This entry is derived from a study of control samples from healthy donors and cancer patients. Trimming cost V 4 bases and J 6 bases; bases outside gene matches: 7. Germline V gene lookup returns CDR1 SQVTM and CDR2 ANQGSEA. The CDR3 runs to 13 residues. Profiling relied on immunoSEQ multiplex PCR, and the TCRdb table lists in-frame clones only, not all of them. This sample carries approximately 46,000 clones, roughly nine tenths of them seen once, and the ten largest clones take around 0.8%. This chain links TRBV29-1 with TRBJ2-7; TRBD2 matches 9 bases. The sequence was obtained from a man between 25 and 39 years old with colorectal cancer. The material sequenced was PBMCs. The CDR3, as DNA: TGCAGCGTTGTTAGCGGGGGAAACGGCGAGCAGTACTTC. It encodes CSVVSGGNGEQYF.